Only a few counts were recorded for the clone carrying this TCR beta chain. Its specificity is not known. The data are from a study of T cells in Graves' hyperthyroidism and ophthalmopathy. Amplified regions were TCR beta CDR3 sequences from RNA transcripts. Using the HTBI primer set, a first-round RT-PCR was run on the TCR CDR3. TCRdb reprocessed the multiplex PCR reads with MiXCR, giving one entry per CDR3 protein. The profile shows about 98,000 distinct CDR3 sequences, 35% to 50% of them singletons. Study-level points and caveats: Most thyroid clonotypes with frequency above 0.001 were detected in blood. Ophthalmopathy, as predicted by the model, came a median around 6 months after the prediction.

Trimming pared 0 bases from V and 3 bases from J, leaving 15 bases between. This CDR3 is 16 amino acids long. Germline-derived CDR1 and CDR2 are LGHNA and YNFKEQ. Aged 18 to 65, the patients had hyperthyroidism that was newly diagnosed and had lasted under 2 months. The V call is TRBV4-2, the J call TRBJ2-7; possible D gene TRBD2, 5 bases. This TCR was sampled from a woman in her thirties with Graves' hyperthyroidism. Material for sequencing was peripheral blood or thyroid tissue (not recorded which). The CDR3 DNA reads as TGTGCCAGCAGCCAAGATCTCGGCCAGCGGATCTACGAGCAGTACTTC. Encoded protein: CASSQDLGQRIYEQYF.